This is a list of T cell receptor beta chains from one sample in a study of blood T cell repertoires in COVID-19. Using immunoSEQ multiplex PCR, the repertoire was profiled, and TCRdb retains in-frame clones only, with some absent. The sample consists of approximately 250,000 clones, more than 70% of them appearing once. The sequencing sample was made of peripheral blood. These receptor sequences come from an elderly woman with COVID-19, enrolled during active disease. CDR3s include the opening cysteine and the closing phenylalanine or tryptophan. The D gene is left open where the match is weak. Size is omitted from some rows. Given values are once, few, many or a class for expanded clones.

V,size,D,J,CDR3,DNA
TRBV6-1,NA,TRBD2,TRBJ2-2,CASSEAKAAGLTGELFF,TGTGCCAGCAGTGAAGCGAAGGCAGCGGGGTTAACTGGGGAGCTGTTTTTT
TRBV5-1,NA,NA,TRBJ1-3,CASSPRDSRHSGNTIYF,TGCGCCAGCAGCCCCCGGGACTCCCGCCATTCTGGAAACACCATATATTTT
TRBV7-2,NA,NA,TRBJ1-1,CASSFFLGMNTEAFF,TGTGCCAGCAGCTTCTTTCTGGGCATGAACACTGAAGCTTTCTTT
TRBV7-9,NA,NA,TRBJ2-3,CASSLSGTDTQYF,TGTGCCAGCAGCTTATCAGGCACAGATACGCAGTATTTT
TRBV10-3,NA,NA,TRBJ1-4,CAISDRFATNEKLFF,TGTGCCATCAGCGACAGGTTTGCAACTAATGAAAAACTGTTTTTT
TRBV6-4,NA,NA,TRBJ1-1,CASSEVRGTEAFF,TGTGCCAGCAGTGAGGTCAGGGGCACTGAAGCTTTCTTT
TRBV28,NA,TRBD1,TRBJ1-3,CASSGTGPGNTIYF,TGTGCCAGCAGTGGGACAGGGCCAGGAAACACCATATATTTT
TRBV19,NA,TRBD2,TRBJ2-1,CASSIALAGFYNEQFF,TGTGCCAGTAGTATAGCTCTAGCGGGGTTCTACAATGAGCAGTTCTTC
TRBV10-3,NA,NA,TRBJ2-1,CAISDILRGEQFF,TGTGCCATCAGTGATATATTGCGGGGCGAGCAGTTCTTC
TRBV27,NA,TRBD1,TRBJ1-5,CASSAPGTGQPQHF,TGTGCCAGCAGTGCTCCCGGGACAGGGCAGCCCCAGCATTTT
TRBV6-2/TRBV6-3,NA,NA,TRBJ1-2,CASSYGGAANYGYTF,TGTGCCAGCAGTTACGGAGGGGCCGCTAACTATGGCTACACCTTC
TRBV5-1,NA,TRBD2,TRBJ2-3,CASSLEGLAGGPLDTQYF,TGCGCCAGCAGCTTGGAGGGACTAGCGGGGGGGCCGTTAGATACGCAGTATTTT
TRBV24-1,NA,TRBD1,TRBJ2-5,CATQDRQETQYF,TGTGCCACCCAGGACAGGCAAGAGACCCAGTACTTC
TRBV4-3,NA,NA,TRBJ1-3,CASSQSFQGLSGNTIYF,TGCGCCAGCAGCCAGTCGTTCCAGGGTCTCTCTGGAAACACCATATATTTT
TRBV18,NA,NA,TRBJ1-2,CASSPVRGQRSGGYTF,TGTGCCAGCTCACCAGTGAGGGGACAACGATCAGGTGGCTACACCTTC
TRBV5-1,NA,NA,TRBJ1-1,CASSLATGLNTEAFF,TGCGCCAGCAGCTTGGCTACGGGGTTAAACACTGAAGCTTTCTTT
TRBV29-1,NA,TRBD1,TRBJ1-1,CSADRGWSLGTEAFF,TGCAGCGCCGACAGGGGATGGTCGTTAGGCACTGAAGCTTTCTTT
TRBV5-1,NA,NA,TRBJ2-5,CASSLDRTQETQYF,TGCGCCAGCAGCTTGGACAGGACCCAAGAGACCCAGTACTTC
TRBV5-4,NA,NA,TRBJ1-1,CASSPTGGAIEAFF,TGTGCCAGCAGCCCGACGGGGGGGGCAATTGAAGCTTTCTTT
TRBV21-1,NA,NA,TRBJ2-2,CASSTDTLPGELFF,TGTGCCAGCAGCACAGACACCCTCCCCGGGGAGCTGTTTTTT
TRBV5-1,once,NA,TRBJ1-1,CASGKLRAEAFF,TGCGCCAGCGGAAAATTGAGGGCTGAAGCTTTCTTT
TRBV7-8,few,TRBD2,TRBJ2-5,CASSLATASGGPQETQYF,TGTGCCAGCAGCTTAGCGACGGCTAGCGGGGGTCCCCAAGAGACCCAGTACTTC
TRBV29-1,NA,NA,TRBJ1-5,CSVVQVGQPQHF,TGCAGCGTTGTCCAGGTCGGTCAGCCCCAGCATTTT
TRBV10-2,NA,NA,TRBJ2-7,CATLRTDSYEQYF,TGCGCCACCCTCAGGACTGACTCCTACGAGCAGTACTTC
TRBV7-2,NA,TRBD1,TRBJ2-5,CASSRGQGKETQYF,TGTGCCAGCAGCCGCGGACAGGGAAAAGAGACCCAGTACTTC
TRBV10-2,NA,TRBD1,TRBJ1-5,CASSDSGTGNQPQHF,TGCGCCAGCAGTGACTCCGGGACAGGGAATCAGCCCCAGCATTTT
TRBV28,NA,TRBD1,TRBJ1-3,CASSFSTGGLRGNTIYF,TGTGCCAGCAGTTTCTCGACAGGGGGCTTACGTGGAAACACCATATATTTT
TRBV4-3,NA,NA,TRBJ1-2,CASSQDHGGNYGYTF,TGCGCCAGCAGCCAAGATCACGGGGGTAACTATGGCTACACCTTC
TRBV5-1,NA,TRBD2,TRBJ2-6,CASSLVLSGGPGGANVLTF,TGCGCCAGCAGCTTGGTCCTCAGCGGGGGCCCGGGGGGGGCCAACGTCCTGACTTTC